The clone carrying this T cell receptor (beta chain) turned up a few times. Its antigen is as yet unknown. Unmatched junction bases numbered 1, after V lost 5 bases and J lost 0 bases. The germline CDR1 and CDR2 sequences are SGHRS and YFSETQ. This CDR3 region has 15 residues. The data are from a study of T cell responses to AZD1222 COVID-19 vaccine. Repertoires were generated with immunoSEQ multiplex PCR, while TCRdb's copy carries only in-frame clones and drops some. The sample records roughly 120,000 clones, about 81% being singletons. General study findings and limits: Donors in the cohort were predominantly white British and more often female, and clonal diversity was possibly underestimated. Dominant CD4 TCR responses targeted spike regions 160-218 and 743-854. Repertoire sampling occurred only after the peak T cell response. As reported, nearly half of all spike-specific TCRs target variant regions that are unmutated.

The chain combines TRBV5-1 with TRBJ1-4; 10 nucleotides align to TRBD1. This sequence was found in an adult in good health. Sequencing used peripheral blood, obtained on day 0 of AZD1222 vaccination. CDR3 residues: CASRGQGTTNEKLFF. The CDR3 DNA sequence: TGCGCCAGCAGGGGACAGGGGACAACTAATGAAAAACTGTTTTTT. Filled out from reference TRBV5-1 and TRBJ1-4, the complete variable domain reads KAGVTQTPRYLIKTRGQQVTLSCSPISGHRSVSWYQQTPGQGLQFLFEYFSETQRNKGNFPGRFSGRQFSNSRSEMNVSTLELGDSALYLCASRGQGTTNEKLFFGSGTQLSVL.